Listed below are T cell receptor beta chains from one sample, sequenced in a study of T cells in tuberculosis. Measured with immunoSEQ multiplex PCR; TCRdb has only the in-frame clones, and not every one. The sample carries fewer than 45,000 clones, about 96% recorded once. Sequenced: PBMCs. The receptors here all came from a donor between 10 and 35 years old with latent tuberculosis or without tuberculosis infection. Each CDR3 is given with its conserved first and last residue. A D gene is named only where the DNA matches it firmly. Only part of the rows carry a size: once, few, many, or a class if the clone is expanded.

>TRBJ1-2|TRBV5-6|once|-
CASSPLRMSNYGYTF
TGTGCCAGCAGCCCGTTGCGGATGTCTAACTATGGCTACACCTTC
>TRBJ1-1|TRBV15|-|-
CATSRGQGLEAFF
TGTGCCACCAGCAGAGGCCAGGGACTTGAAGCTTTCTTT
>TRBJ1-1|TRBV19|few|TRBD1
CASSPGQGGTEAFF
TGTGCCAGTAGTCCTGGACAGGGTGGCACTGAAGCTTTCTTT
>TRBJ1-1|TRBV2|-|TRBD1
CASSRQGMNTEAFF
TGTGCCAGCAGTCGACAGGGCATGAACACTGAAGCTTTCTTT
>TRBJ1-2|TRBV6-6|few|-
CASSYSEGYTF
TGTGCCAGCAGTTACTCTGAGGGCTACACCTTC
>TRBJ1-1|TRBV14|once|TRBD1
CASSQRTGLNTEAFF
TGTGCCAGCAGCCAGCGGACAGGGCTGAACACTGAAGCTTTCTTT
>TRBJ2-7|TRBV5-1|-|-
CASSPEYSEQYF
TGCGCCAGCAGTCCCGAATACAGCGAGCAGTACTTC
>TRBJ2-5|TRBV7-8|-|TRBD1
CASSLGQRGHETQYF
TGTGCCAGCAGCTTAGGACAAAGGGGGCATGAGACCCAGTACTTC
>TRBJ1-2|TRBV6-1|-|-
CASIKTGTTGTGYTF
TGTGCCAGCATCAAGACCGGGACAACGGGAACAGGCTACACCTTC
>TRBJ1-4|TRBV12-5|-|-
CASGLDRVGNEKLFF
TGTGCTAGTGGTTTGGACAGGGTTGGGAATGAAAAACTGTTTTTT
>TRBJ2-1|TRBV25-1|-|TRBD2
CASSEPVAGDTHNEQFF
TGTGCCAGCAGTGAACCGGTAGCGGGAGATACTCACAATGAGCAGTTCTTC
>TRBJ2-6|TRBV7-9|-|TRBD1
CASSFGQADSGANVLTF
TGTGCCAGCAGCTTTGGACAGGCTGACTCTGGGGCCAACGTCCTGACTTTC
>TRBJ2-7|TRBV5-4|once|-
CASSFWSGWENYEQYF
TGTGCCAGCAGCTTTTGGTCGGGGTGGGAAAACTACGAGCAGTACTTC
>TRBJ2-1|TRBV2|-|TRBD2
CASSEGRVGTSGSLPRGQFF
TGTGCCAGCAGTGAAGGGAGGGTAGGGACTAGCGGGTCCCTACCAAGGGGGCAGTTCTTC
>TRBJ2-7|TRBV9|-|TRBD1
CASSIGQGEQYF
TGTGCCAGCAGCATAGGACAGGGCGAGCAGTACTTC
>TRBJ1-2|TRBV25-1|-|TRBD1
CASSDEGAGTANYGYTF
TGTGCCAGCAGTGACGAGGGGGCGGGCACAGCTAACTATGGCTACACCTTC
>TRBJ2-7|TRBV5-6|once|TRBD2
CASSLAPSGGGMTYF
TGTGCCAGCAGTCTTGCCCCTAGCGGGGGGGGGATGACGTACTTC
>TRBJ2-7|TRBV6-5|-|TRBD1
CASSYSTTGRAEQYF
TGTGCCAGCAGCTACTCAACGACAGGGCGCGCCGAGCAGTACTTC
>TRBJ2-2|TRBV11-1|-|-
CASSLQSRAGELFF
TGTGCCAGCAGCTTACAAAGCAGGGCCGGGGAGCTGTTTTTT
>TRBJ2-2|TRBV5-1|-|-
CASSPIVGAGELFF
TGCGCCAGCAGCCCCATAGTAGGAGCCGGGGAGCTGTTTTTT
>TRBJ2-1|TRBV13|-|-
CASSLLGGGSSYNEQFF
TGTGCCAGCAGCTTACTGGGTGGGGGGAGCTCCTACAATGAGCAGTTCTTC
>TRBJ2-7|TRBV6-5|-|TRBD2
CASGPGAGPTEQYF
TGTGCCAGCGGTCCAGGAGCGGGACCTACGGAGCAGTACTTC
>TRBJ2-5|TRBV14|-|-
CASSPINGGPQYF
TGTGCCAGCAGCCCCATAAACGGGGGACCCCAGTACTTC
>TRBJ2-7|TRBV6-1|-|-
CASGRGTEQYF
TGTGCCAGCGGTAGGGGGACGGAGCAGTACTTC
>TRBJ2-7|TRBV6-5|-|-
CASSSSRGGLYEQYF
TGTGCCAGCAGTTCCTCGAGGGGGGGACTCTACGAGCAGTACTTC
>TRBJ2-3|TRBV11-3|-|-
CASTILSGTDTQYF
TGTGCCAGCACTATCCTCTCCGGCACAGATACGCAGTATTTT
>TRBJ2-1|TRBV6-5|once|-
CASSYAAGRSQGEQFF
TGTGCCAGCAGTTACGCGGCGGGACGCTCTCAGGGTGAGCAGTTCTTC
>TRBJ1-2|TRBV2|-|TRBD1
CASSGQGEDSGYTF
TGTGCCAGCAGTGGACAGGGGGAGGACTCTGGCTACACCTTC
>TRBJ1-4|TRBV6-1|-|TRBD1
CASSEGVSGGNEKLFF
TGTGCCAGCAGTGAAGGAGTTTCAGGGGGGAATGAAAAACTGTTTTTT
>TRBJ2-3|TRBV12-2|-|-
CASRSSGRNTDTQYF
TGTGCAAGTCGCTCTAGCGGGAGGAATACAGATACGCAGTATTTT
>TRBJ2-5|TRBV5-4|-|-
CASSLRDSQETQYF
TGTGCCAGCAGCTTAAGGGACTCCCAAGAGACCCAGTACTTC
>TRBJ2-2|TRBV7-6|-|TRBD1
CASSLRDRVGGELFF
TGTGCCAGCAGCCTCCGGGACAGGGTTGGCGGGGAGCTGTTTTTT